The entry below gives a single T cell receptor (beta chain) sequence along with its context. What it recognizes is unknown. Libraries were prepared by immunoSEQ multiplex PCR; TCRdb keeps only in-frame clonotypes and omits some of them. Of tens of thousands of clones in the sample, 91% are singletons; the top ten hold about 3.2%. This entry is derived from a study of cytomegalovirus exposure and HLA in healthy donors. Study-wide results and limits: In vitro data verified a few CMV-associated chains as specific for CMV antigens.

Germline loops: CDR1 ENHRY, CDR2 SYGVKD. V lost 6 bases and J 2 bases, leaving 26 bases between the germline ends. This CDR3 contains 18 residues. The sample was PBMCs. The clonotype comes from a young man in good health and CMV-seronegative. The rearrangement uses TRBV10-3 and TRBJ2-7, with D possibly TRBD1 on 6 matching bases. CDR3 in DNA: TGTGCCATCAGACTATACCGGGACACCTCCGGAGGTGCCTACGAGCAGTACTTC. This sequence encodes CAIRLYRDTSGGAYEQYF.